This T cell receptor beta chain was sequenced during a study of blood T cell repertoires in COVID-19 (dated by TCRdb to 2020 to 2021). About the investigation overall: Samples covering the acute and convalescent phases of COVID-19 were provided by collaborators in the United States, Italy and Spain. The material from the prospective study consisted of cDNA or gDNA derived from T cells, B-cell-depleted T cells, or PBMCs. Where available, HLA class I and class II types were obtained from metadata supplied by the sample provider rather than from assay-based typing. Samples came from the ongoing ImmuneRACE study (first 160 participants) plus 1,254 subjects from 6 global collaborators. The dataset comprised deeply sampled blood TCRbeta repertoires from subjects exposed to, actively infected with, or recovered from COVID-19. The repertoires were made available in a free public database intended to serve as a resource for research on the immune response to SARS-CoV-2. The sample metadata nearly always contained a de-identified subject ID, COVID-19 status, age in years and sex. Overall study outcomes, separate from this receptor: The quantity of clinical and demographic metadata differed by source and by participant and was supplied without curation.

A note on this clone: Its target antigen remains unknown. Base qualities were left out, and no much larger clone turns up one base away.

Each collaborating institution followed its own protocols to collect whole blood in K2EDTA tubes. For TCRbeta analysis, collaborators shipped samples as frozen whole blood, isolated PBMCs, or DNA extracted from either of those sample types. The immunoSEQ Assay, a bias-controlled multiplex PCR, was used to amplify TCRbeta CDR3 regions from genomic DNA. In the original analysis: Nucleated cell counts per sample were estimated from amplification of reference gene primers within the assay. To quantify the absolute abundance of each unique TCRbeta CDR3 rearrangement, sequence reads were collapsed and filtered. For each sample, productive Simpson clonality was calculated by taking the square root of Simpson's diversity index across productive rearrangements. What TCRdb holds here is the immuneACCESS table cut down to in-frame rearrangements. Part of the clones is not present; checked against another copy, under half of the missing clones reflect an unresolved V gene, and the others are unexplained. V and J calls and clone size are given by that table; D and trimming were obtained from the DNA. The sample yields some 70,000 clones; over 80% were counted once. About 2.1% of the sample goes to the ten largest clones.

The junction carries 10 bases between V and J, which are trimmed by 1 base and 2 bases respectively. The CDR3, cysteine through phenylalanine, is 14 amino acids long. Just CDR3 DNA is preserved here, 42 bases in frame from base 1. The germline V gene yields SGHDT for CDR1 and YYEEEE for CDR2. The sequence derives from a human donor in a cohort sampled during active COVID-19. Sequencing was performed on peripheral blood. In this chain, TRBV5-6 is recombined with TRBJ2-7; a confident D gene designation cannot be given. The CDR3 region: CASSLRHSTYEQYF. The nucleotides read TGTGCCAGCAGCTTGCGACACTCAACCTACGAGCAGTACTTC.